This paragraph covers one T cell receptor (beta chain) sequence. Its antigen remains unidentified. One end of the junction fails to match germline, which may point to a read error. Preparation of the unsorted libraries drew on 2 million PBMCs stored at -80 C. The CDR3 covers 14 residues. Germline V gene data show CDR1 as MNHNS and CDR2 as SASEGT. 5'RACE employing 10-nucleotide random UMIs yielded the cDNA. TCRdb processed the 5' RACE reads anew with MiXCR; each CDR3 protein has one entry. Of 59,000 or so distinct CDR3 sequences detected, over 9.5% appear once; the ten largest clones hold about 10%. The sample comes from a study of neurological immune-mediated disorders. Whole-study findings and limits: The most TCR clonal expansion was seen in HTLV-1-associated myelopathy, whereas the least was seen in multiple sclerosis, below the level in healthy controls.

Sequencing was performed on PBMCs. J is TRBJ1-5 and V is TRBV6-1; D perhaps matches TRBD1 (5 bases). The sequence was obtained from a woman aged 55-70 years with HTLV-1-associated myelopathy (HAM/TSP). Here the CDR3 DNA reads TGTGCCAACAGACCACAGGTTGGCGATCAGCCCCAGAATTTT. It encodes CANRPQVGDQPQNF.